This TCR beta chain was captured by sequencing in a study of neoadjuvant anti-PD-1 for oral cavity cancer. Produced via immunoSEQ multiplex PCR; TCRdb's table is partial and in-frame only. The data contain 4,500 to 6,000 clones, 55% to 70% of them seen just once; the ten biggest clones take up roughly 7.9%. The CDR3 runs 12 residues. In germline, CDR1 is SGHTA, CDR2 FQGNSA. Trimming took off 4 bases at V and 0 bases at J, with 3 bases between the two ends. The origin of this receptor is a person aged 40 to 85 with oral cavity squamous cell carcinoma. Sequenced here: tumor tissue, sampled before nivolumab (anti-PD-1) treatment. This chain joins TRBV7-2 and TRBJ1-1; no clear D. The CDR3 nucleotides read TGTGCCAGCAGCTACATGAACACTGAAGCTTTCTTT. Residues: CASSYMNTEAFF.